This T cell receptor beta chain was recorded in a study of cytomegalovirus exposure and HLA in healthy donors. Only in-frame clones appear in the TCRdb table, and some are missing; sequencing was by immunoSEQ multiplex PCR. The data contain 160,000 or so clones, approximately 90% of them seen just once; the ten biggest clones take up 2.5% to 3.5%. Germline-derived CDR1 and CDR2 are ENHRY and SYGVKD. This CDR3 is built from 14 residues. The ends were cut back, 0 bases at V and 2 bases at J, with 7 bases in the middle. V usage is TRBV10-3 and J usage is TRBJ1-1; possible D gene TRBD1, 6 bases. The sample was PBMCs. The TCR sequence derives from a young man in good health and CMV-seronegative. The CDR3 reads CAISESGANTEAFF. CDR3 bases: TGTGCCATCAGTGAGTCGGGGGCTAACACTGAAGCTTTCTTT.